This T cell receptor beta chain was sequenced for a study of OX40 agonist ivuxolimab in advanced cancers. The ends were cut back, 3 bases at V and 4 bases at J, with 10 bases in the middle. The V gene's germline CDR1 is LNHDA and CDR2 SQIVND (reference sequence). The CDR3 length is 15 residues. Sequenced by immunoSEQ multiplex PCR; TCRdb stores in-frame clones only, minus some. Of 45,000 to 65,000 clones listed, about 88% are singletons. This sequence joins TRBV19 and TRBJ2-6; D uncertain. The sequence was obtained from an adult with an advanced solid tumor such as melanoma, head and neck, liver or kidney cancer. The source material was CD4+ or CD8+ T cells sorted from blood, sampled in a trial of the OX40 agonist ivuxolimab. The CDR3: CASSINVGGANVLTF. Written as DNA, the CDR3 is TGTGCCAGTAGTATTAACGTGGGCGGGGCCAACGTCCTGACTTTC.